The subject of this entry is one T cell receptor beta chain. Its antigen remains unknown. These data belong to a study of T cells after yellow fever vaccination. Study-wide points: Clones from primary vaccination mostly reappeared after the booster (over 95% CD4, around 90% CD8). Among all clonotypes, a small share was observed in both CD4 and CD8 compartments. FACS-sorted repertoires could harbor abundant contaminating bulk-population clonotypes.

The CDR3 length is 16 residues. Per germline, CDR1 SEHNR and CDR2 FQNEAQ (reference sequence). The V gene lost 3 bases and the J gene lost 9 bases, with 18 bases spanning the gap. Template switching by 5'RACE produced TCR cDNA, adding a universal primer site and UMIs. Each CDR3 protein gets one entry after TCRdb re-called the 5' RACE reads with MiXCR. The table shows around 550,000 distinct CDR3 sequences, with 19% occurring only once. This chain uses TRBV7-9 with TRBJ1-6; no reliable D call. The sequenced sample was PBMCs, obtained 15 days after the yellow fever booster vaccination. This receptor was taken from a man aged 30-40 years who received the YFV17D yellow fever vaccine. In DNA form, the CDR3 reads TGTGCCAGCAGCTTGGAGGGAAATTTATTAGGTTCACCCCTCCACTTT. Protein: CASSLEGNLLGSPLHF. The variable domain in full, with the rest retrieved from reference TRBV7-9 and TRBJ1-6, is DTGVSQNPRHKITKRGQNVTFRCDPISEHNRLYWYRQTLGQGPEFLTYFQNEAQLEKSRLLSDRFSAERPKGSFSTLEIQRTEQGDSAMYLCASSLEGNLLGSPLHFGNGTRLTVT.